This paragraph covers one T cell receptor (beta chain) sequence. Data came from immunoSEQ multiplex PCR; TCRdb stores just in-frame clones and leaves some out. The top ten hold over 8% of the sample, which has fewer than 70,000 clones, 90% seen once. The CDR3 loop spans 15 amino acids. Looked up from germline, CDR1 is SGHNT and CDR2 is YYREEE (reference sequence). Deletions cut 2 bases from V and 7 bases from J, with 18 bases between. The data were obtained in a study of blood T cell repertoires in COVID-19. Study information: Samples came from the United States, Italy and Spain, spanning acute and convalescent COVID-19.

The genes are TRBV5-4 and TRBJ1-2; a weak D match, TRBD1 (5 bases). The sample comprised peripheral blood. This TCR derives from a woman of 80 years or more with active COVID-19. CDR3 amino acids: CASSFSLGQGVGYTF. The CDR3 DNA follows: TGTGCCAGCAGCTTTTCATTAGGGCAGGGCGTTGGCTACACCTTC.